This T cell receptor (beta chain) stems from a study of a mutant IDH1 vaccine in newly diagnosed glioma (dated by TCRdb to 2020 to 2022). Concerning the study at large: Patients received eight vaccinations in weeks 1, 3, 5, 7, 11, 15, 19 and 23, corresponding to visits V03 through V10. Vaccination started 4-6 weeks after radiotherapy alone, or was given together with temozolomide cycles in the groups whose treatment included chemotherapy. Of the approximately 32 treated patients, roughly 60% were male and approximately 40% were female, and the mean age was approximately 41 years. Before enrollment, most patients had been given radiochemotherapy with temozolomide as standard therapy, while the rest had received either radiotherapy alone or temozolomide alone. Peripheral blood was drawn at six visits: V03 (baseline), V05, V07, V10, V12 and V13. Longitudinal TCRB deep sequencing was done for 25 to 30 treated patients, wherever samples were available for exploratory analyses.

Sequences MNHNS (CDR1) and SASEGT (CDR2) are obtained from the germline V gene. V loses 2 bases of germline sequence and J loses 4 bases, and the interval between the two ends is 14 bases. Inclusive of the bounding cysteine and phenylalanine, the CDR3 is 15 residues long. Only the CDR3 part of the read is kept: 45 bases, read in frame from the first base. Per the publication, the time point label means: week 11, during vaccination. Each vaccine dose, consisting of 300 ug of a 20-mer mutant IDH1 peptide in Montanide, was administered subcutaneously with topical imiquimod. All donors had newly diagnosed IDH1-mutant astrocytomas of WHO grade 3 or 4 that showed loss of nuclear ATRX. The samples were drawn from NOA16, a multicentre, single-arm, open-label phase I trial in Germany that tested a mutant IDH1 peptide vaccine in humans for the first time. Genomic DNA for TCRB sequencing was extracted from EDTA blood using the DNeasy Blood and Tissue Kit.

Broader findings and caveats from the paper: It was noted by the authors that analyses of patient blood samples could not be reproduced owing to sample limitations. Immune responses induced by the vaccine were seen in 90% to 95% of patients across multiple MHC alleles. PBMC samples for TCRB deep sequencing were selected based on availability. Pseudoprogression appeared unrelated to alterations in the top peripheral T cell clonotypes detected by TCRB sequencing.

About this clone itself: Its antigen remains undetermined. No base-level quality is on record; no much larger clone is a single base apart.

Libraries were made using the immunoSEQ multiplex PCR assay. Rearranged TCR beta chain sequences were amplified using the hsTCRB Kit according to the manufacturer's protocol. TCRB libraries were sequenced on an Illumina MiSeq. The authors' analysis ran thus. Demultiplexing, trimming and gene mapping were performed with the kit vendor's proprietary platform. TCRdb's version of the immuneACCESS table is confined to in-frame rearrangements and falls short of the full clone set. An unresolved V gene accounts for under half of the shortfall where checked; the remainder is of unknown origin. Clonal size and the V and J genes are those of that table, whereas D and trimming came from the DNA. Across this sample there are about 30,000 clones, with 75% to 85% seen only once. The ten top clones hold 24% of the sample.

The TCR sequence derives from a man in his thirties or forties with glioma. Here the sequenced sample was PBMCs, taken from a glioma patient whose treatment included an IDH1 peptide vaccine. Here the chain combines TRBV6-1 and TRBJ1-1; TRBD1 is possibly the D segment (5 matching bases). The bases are TGTGCCAGCAGTGAACAGGGTGGTGAGAGCACTGAAGCTTTCTTT. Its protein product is CASSEQGGESTEAFF.